This T cell receptor beta chain was documented in a study of Graves' ophthalmopathy and Graves' hyperthyroidism. TCR beta CDR3 amplification used RNA transcripts. After a first-round RT-PCR with HTBI primers, a second-round multiplex PCR was run. Each CDR3 protein is one row after TCRdb ran MiXCR on the multiplex PCR reads. The data show over a million distinct CDR3 sequences, 35% to 45% seen once. This clonotype has only a few counts. The sample was peripheral blood or thyroid tissue (not recorded which). The TCR was taken from an adult man with Graves' hyperthyroidism.

The CDR3, as DNA: TGTGCCAGCAGCCAAGACAGGGGAAAGACCTACGAGCAGTACTTC. This translates into CASSQDRGKTYEQYF. The chain joins TRBV7-3 to TRBJ2-7; 8 nucleotides align to TRBD1. Germline V gene data show CDR1 as SGHTA and CDR2 as FQGTGA. V shed 5 bases and J 2 bases; nucleotides not matched to a gene: 8. This CDR3 comprises 15 residues.